The rows below give T cell receptor beta chains drawn from one sample of a study of regulatory dendritic cells for organ transplantation. TCRdb's copy holds only in-frame clones and misses some; the assay was immunoSEQ multiplex PCR. The data contain 25,000 or so clones, roughly 80% of them singletons. The sample consisted of naive CD4+ T cells from blood. These receptors originate from a human donor in good health. Both conserved end residues are part of each CDR3. Fields, in order: V gene, clone size, D gene, J gene, CDR3 protein, CDR3 DNA. A D gene is named only where the DNA matches it firmly. Where a row states a size, it is once, few, many or the class of an expanded clone; other rows omit it.

TRBV5-4	NA	NA	TRBJ2-5	CASSGDRESQYF	TGTGCCAGCAGCGGCGACCGGGAGTCCCAGTACTTC
TRBV5-4	NA	TRBD2	TRBJ2-5	CASSRQSGGGETQYF	TGTGCCAGCAGCCGTCAAAGCGGGGGGGGAGAGACCCAGTACTTC
TRBV5-1	NA	TRBD1	TRBJ1-4	CASSSGTADNEKLFF	TGCGCCAGCAGCTCCGGGACAGCCGATAATGAAAAACTGTTTTTT
TRBV9	few	NA	TRBJ1-6	CASSVDGDLSSYNSPLHF	TGTGCCAGCAGCGTAGACGGAGATCTGAGCTCCTATAATTCACCCCTCCACTTT
TRBV4-2	NA	TRBD1	TRBJ2-6	CASSQDSVTRDRVGANVLTF	TGTGCCAGCAGCCAAGATTCGGTGACCCGGGACAGGGTTGGGGCCAACGTCCTGACTTTC
TRBV4-2	NA	NA	TRBJ2-2	CASSQEGRGVGTGELFF	TGTGCCAGCAGCCAAGAGGGGAGGGGGGTCGGCACCGGGGAGCTGTTTTTT
TRBV6-5	once	TRBD1	TRBJ2-3	CASSYRGQGVTQYF	TGTGCCAGCAGTTACAGGGGACAGGGGGTTACGCAGTATTTT
TRBV5-1	NA	NA	TRBJ2-7	CASRGVDEQYF	TGCGCCAGCAGGGGCGTCGACGAGCAGTACTTC
TRBV11-1	NA	TRBD2	TRBJ2-7	CASSSGGGLYEQYF	TGTGCCAGCAGCTCCGGCGGGGGGCTCTACGAGCAGTACTTC
TRBV6-6	NA	NA	TRBJ2-7	CASSYSTAYEQYF	TGTGCCAGCAGTTACTCGACAGCTTACGAGCAGTACTTC
TRBV2	NA	NA	TRBJ1-5	CASSPEIQPQHF	TGTGCCAGCAGCCCGGAGATCCAGCCCCAGCATTTT
TRBV4-1	NA	TRBD2	TRBJ2-5	CASSYQRGEGGTQYF	TGCGCCAGCAGCTACCAGCGAGGGGAGGGAGGGACCCAGTACTTC
TRBV6-5	NA	TRBD1	TRBJ2-7	CASSYWKGQGFYEQYF	TGTGCCAGCAGTTACTGGAAAGGACAGGGGTTTTACGAGCAGTACTTC
TRBV5-4	NA	NA	TRBJ2-7	CASSLESGGSYEQYF	TGTGCCAGCAGCTTGGAGTCCGGGGGCTCCTACGAGCAGTACTTC
TRBV7-2	few	TRBD2	TRBJ2-7	CASSWTSGSYEQYF	TGTGCCAGCAGCTGGACTAGCGGATCCTACGAGCAGTACTTC
TRBV5-6	few	TRBD2	TRBJ2-7	CASSLGLAGEQYF	TGTGCCAGCAGCTTGGGACTAGCTGGCGAGCAGTACTTC
TRBV5-1	few	TRBD1	TRBJ1-6	CASSLAPGQSNSPLHF	TGCGCCAGCAGCTTGGCCCCGGGACAGTCTAATTCACCCCTCCACTTT
TRBV6-6	NA	NA	TRBJ2-7	CASSRPPGQYF	TGTGCCAGCAGCCGCCCCCCAGGGCAGTACTTC
TRBV19	once	NA	TRBJ2-7	CASSIDQAEQYF	TGTGCCAGTAGTATAGACCAGGCGGAGCAGTACTTC
TRBV5-4	NA	TRBD2	TRBJ2-3	CASSTGLAATDTQYF	TGTGCCAGCAGCACAGGACTAGCGGCGACAGATACGCAGTATTTT
TRBV7-9	NA	TRBD1	TRBJ1-4	CASSRGQGGEKLFF	TGTGCCAGCAGCCGGGGACAGGGGGGCGAAAAACTGTTTTTT
TRBV19	NA	NA	TRBJ2-3	CASSIGRATDTQYF	TGTGCCAGTAGTATAGGCAGGGCGACGGATACGCAGTATTTT
TRBV6-5	NA	TRBD2	TRBJ2-1	CASSYNGGVYNEQFF	TGTGCCAGCAGTTACAACGGGGGGGTTTACAATGAGCAGTTCTTC
TRBV6-1	NA	NA	TRBJ1-1	CASKRTVLSNTEAFF	TGTGCCAGCAAACGGACAGTCTTGTCGAACACTGAAGCTTTCTTT
TRBV7-9	NA	TRBD2	TRBJ2-1	CASSLGELVAGGYSNEQFF	TGTGCCAGCAGCTTAGGAGAACTCGTGGCGGGGGGGTATTCGAATGAGCAGTTCTTC
TRBV5-4	NA	TRBD2	TRBJ2-7	CASSLVAGVNEQYF	TGTGCCAGCAGCTTAGTTGCGGGGGTCAACGAGCAGTACTTC
TRBV9	NA	TRBD1	TRBJ2-3	CASSFGQGSDTQYF	TGTGCCAGCAGCTTCGGACAGGGGTCCGATACGCAGTATTTT
TRBV6-6	NA	TRBD1	TRBJ2-3	CASSYFQDRGTDTQYF	TGTGCCAGCAGTTACTTCCAGGACAGGGGCACAGATACGCAGTATTTT
TRBV7-2	once	TRBD1	TRBJ2-2	CASSPTGGDTGELFF	TGTGCCAGCAGCCCAACAGGGGGCGACACCGGGGAGCTGTTTTTT
TRBV19	NA	TRBD1	TRBJ2-7	CASSHPTGGSYF	TGTGCCAGTAGCCACCCGACAGGGGGCTCGTACTTC
TRBV4-2	NA	NA	TRBJ1-3	CASSRRQRHSGNTIYF	TGTGCCAGCAGCCGGAGACAGCGCCACTCTGGAAACACCATATATTTT
TRBV5-1	NA	NA	TRBJ2-7	CASSTPDRSGYEQYF	TGCGCCAGCAGCACCCCAGACAGGTCGGGATACGAGCAGTACTTC
TRBV7-2	NA	NA	TRBJ2-2	CASSPAGGAFANTGELFF	TGTGCCAGCAGCCCGGCTGGGGGGGCTTTCGCGAACACCGGGGAGCTGTTTTTT
TRBV5-1	NA	TRBD1	TRBJ2-5	CASSSTGVQETQYF	TGCGCCAGCAGCTCGACAGGGGTCCAAGAGACCCAGTACTTC
TRBV2	NA	NA	TRBJ1-3	CASSELTAGNTIYF	TGTGCCAGCAGTGAACTGACAGCTGGAAACACCATATATTTT
TRBV27	NA	TRBD1	TRBJ2-1	CASSPDRESYNEQFF	TGTGCCAGCAGTCCCGACAGGGAGTCCTACAATGAGCAGTTCTTC
TRBV5-4	NA	NA	TRBJ2-5	CASSLAQRRGIETQYF	TGTGCCAGCAGCTTGGCTCAGCGCCGGGGGATAGAGACCCAGTACTTC
TRBV9	NA	TRBD2	TRBJ2-1	CASSVGSGGYNEQFF	TGTGCCAGCAGCGTAGGTAGCGGGGGCTACAATGAGCAGTTCTTC
TRBV5-4	NA	TRBD1	TRBJ1-1	CASSRGGMNTEAFF	TGTGCCAGCAGCAGAGGGGGCATGAACACTGAAGCTTTCTTT
TRBV4-2	NA	NA	TRBJ1-4	CASSPGLVTNEKLFF	TGTGCCAGCAGCCCGGGTTTAGTAACTAATGAAAAACTGTTTTTT
TRBV27	NA	TRBD1	TRBJ2-1	CASRADREAYNEQFF	TGTGCCAGCAGGGCGGACAGGGAGGCCTACAATGAGCAGTTCTTC
TRBV5-4	NA	NA	TRBJ1-2	CASSLAGTSRRVYGYTF	TGTGCCAGCAGCTTGGCAGGGACGTCTAGGAGGGTCTATGGCTACACCTTC
TRBV7-2	few	TRBD1	TRBJ1-1	CASSRDSMNTEAFF	TGTGCCAGCAGCCGGGACAGCATGAACACTGAAGCTTTCTTT
TRBV6-5	NA	NA	TRBJ1-2	CASSYRTLAGGYTF	TGTGCCAGCAGTTACAGGACACTAGCAGGTGGCTACACCTTC
TRBV9	NA	NA	TRBJ1-3	CASSVEGEGKRNTIYF	TGTGCCAGCAGCGTAGAGGGGGAGGGCAAAAGAAACACCATATATTTT
TRBV7-9	once	NA	TRBJ1-1	CASSLAGGYEAFF	TGTGCCAGCAGCTTAGCGGGGGGTTATGAAGCTTTCTTT
TRBV9	NA	TRBD1	TRBJ1-4	CASSDPGQINEKLFF	TGTGCCAGCAGCGATCCGGGACAGATTAATGAAAAACTGTTTTTT
TRBV5-8	NA	NA	TRBJ1-5	CASSPRGDQPQHF	TGTGCCAGCAGCCCGAGAGGCGATCAGCCCCAGCATTTT
TRBV2	NA	NA	TRBJ2-6	CASSERDFSGANVLTF	TGTGCCAGCAGTGAAAGGGACTTCTCTGGGGCCAACGTCCTGACTTTC
TRBV28	NA	NA	TRBJ1-5	CASSPPTYSNQPQHF	TGTGCCAGCAGTCCTCCTACTTATAGCAATCAGCCCCAGCATTTT
TRBV2	NA	TRBD1	TRBJ2-7	CASGRTGYEQYF	TGTGCCAGCGGACGGACAGGGTACGAGCAGTACTTC